The clone carrying this TCR beta chain was observed a handful of times. What it binds is unknown. One junction end disagrees with the germline gene, perhaps due to a read error. It was with a sample-barcoded 5' primer and a J-beta primer mix that a second PCR of roughly 7 to 12 cycles was run. Each cDNA molecule was tagged by a template-switch adaptor that had 12 random nucleotides. MiXCR, applied by TCRdb to the 5' RACE reads, yields one record per CDR3 protein. The sample consists of 500,000 to 550,000 distinct CDR3 sequences, under 30% of them appearing once. The source of the sample is a study of blood T cells in healthy people across ages. The CDR3 covers 15 residues. Looked up from germline, CDR1 is MRHNA and CDR2 is SNTAGT. Broader study findings: When set beside aged donors, long-lived donors presented more naive CD4+ cells and higher diversity.

This same sample was also part of a study on T cells of mothers and their children. That source reports: Donors comprised three healthy Caucasian mothers plus their six children.

This sequence was found in a boy aged 5-17 years in good health. Material for sequencing was blood. This sequence joins TRBV6-4 and TRBJ2-7; D not certain. The DNA for the CDR3 is TGTGCCTGCAGCGATATAGTTCCCCCACCCTACGAGCAGTACTTC. It is translated as CACSDIVPPPYEQYF.